These T cell receptor beta chains were read from a single sample in a study of regulatory T cells in long-lasting Graves disease. Each CDR3 protein is one row after TCRdb ran MiXCR on the multiplex PCR reads. The sample has hundreds of thousands of distinct CDR3 sequences, under 20% seen once; the top ten hold around 19%. The sample also formed part of further work on T cells in Graves' hyperthyroidism and ophthalmopathy.

Sequencing used peripheral blood mononuclear cells (PBMCs), obtained at new diagnosis, from a patient treated with antithyroid drugs. Every receptor here comes from a woman aged 30 to 39 with Graves disease. Each CDR3 is given with its conserved first and last residue. The D gene is left open where the match is weak. Expanded clones are given a class, and other clones once, few, many or no size at all.

V	D	J	size	DNA	CDR3
TRBV20-1	.	TRBJ1-1	many	TGCAGTGCTAGACTCCCTCCCACTGAAGCTTTCTTT	CSARLPPTEAFF
TRBV28	.	TRBJ1-1	.	TGTGCCAGTAAAATCGGGGCGCGGACTGAAGCTTTCTTT	CASKIGARTEAFF
TRBV7-8	.	TRBJ2-2	few	TGTGCCAGCAGCTTAGGAATCGGTGTTGCCGGGGAGCTGTTTTTT	CASSLGIGVAGELFF
TRBV28	.	TRBJ1-3	.	TGTGCCAGCTTTGTAGGGCACGGAAACACCATATATTTT	CASFVGHGNTIYF
TRBV28	.	TRBJ1-2	many	TGTGCCAGCAGTTTCGCCACTTATGGCTACACCTTC	CASSFATYGYTF
TRBV11-3	TRBD2	TRBJ2-1	few	TGTGCCAGCAGCTTAGAGTCTCTGGCGGGAGAAGCCCATCGAGAGCAGTTCTTC	CASSLESLAGEAHREQFF
TRBV11-2	.	TRBJ2-5	many	TGTGCCACCGAGCGGGCGGTTAGAGAGACCCAGTACTTC	CATERAVRETQYF
TRBV12-3/TRBV12-4	TRBD1	TRBJ1-1	many	TGTGCCAGCAGTCGACAGGGGACTGGCACTGAAGCTTTCTTT	CASSRQGTGTEAFF
TRBV20-1	TRBD1	TRBJ1-5	few	TGCAGTGCCCGAAACGACAGGGACAATCAGCCCCAGCATTTT	CSARNDRDNQPQHF
TRBV19	.	TRBJ2-2	few	TGTGCCAGTAGTTCACAGGCGTTGTTAGCCGGGGAGCTGTTTTTT	CASSSQALLAGELFF
TRBV28	TRBD1	TRBJ1-1	many	TGTGCCAGCGGATTCCGGGACAGGGTGAACACTGAAGCTTTCTTT	CASGFRDRVNTEAFF
TRBV18	.	TRBJ2-1	.	TGTGCCAGCTCACCACCGGATGGTTCTCCTGAGCAGTTCTTC	CASSPPDGSPEQFF
TRBV3-1	TRBD1	TRBJ1-4	.	TGTGCCAGCAGCCAGCCGGGACAGGGAGATGAAAAACTGTTTTTT	CASSQPGQGDEKLFF
TRBV12-3/TRBV12-4	.	TRBJ1-1	many	TGTGCCAGCAACTGGGAGGGCACTGAAGCTTTCTTT	CASNWEGTEAFF